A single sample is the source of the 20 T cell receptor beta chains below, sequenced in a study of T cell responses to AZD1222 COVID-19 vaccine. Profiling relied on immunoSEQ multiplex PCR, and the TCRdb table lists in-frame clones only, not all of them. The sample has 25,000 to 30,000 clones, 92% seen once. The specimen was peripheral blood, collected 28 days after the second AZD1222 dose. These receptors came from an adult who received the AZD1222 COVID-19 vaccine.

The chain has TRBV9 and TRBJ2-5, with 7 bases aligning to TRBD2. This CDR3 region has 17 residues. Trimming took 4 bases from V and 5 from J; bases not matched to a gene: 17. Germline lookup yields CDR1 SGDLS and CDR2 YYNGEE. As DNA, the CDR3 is TGTGCCAGCAGCAAGAGCCTGGCGGGAGAGGTATCGGAGACCCAGTACTTC. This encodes CASSKSLAGEVSETQYF.

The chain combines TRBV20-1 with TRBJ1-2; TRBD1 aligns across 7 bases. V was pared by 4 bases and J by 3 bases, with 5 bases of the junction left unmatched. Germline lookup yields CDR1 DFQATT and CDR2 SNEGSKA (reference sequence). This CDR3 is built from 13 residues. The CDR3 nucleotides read TGCAGTGCTATTGAGGGGGCGTACTATGGCTACACCTTC. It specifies CSAIEGAYYGYTF.

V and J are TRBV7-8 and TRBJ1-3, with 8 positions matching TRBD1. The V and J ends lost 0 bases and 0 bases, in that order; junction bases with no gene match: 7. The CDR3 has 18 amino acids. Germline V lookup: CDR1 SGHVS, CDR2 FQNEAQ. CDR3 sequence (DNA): TGTGCCAGCAGCTTAGCGCGGGCAGGGGGCGACTCTGGAAACACCATATATTTT. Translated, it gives CASSLARAGGDSGNTIYF.

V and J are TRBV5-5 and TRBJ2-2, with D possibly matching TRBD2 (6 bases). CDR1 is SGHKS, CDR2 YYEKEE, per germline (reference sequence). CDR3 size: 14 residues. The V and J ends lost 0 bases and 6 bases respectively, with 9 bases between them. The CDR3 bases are TGTGCCAGCAGCTTGGCCGGGGAGGCCGGGGAGCTGTTTTTT. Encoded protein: CASSLAGEAGELFF.

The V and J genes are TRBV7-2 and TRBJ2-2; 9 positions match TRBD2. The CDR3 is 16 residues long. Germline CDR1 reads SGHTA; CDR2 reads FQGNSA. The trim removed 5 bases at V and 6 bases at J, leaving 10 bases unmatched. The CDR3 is CASSTAILAGSGELFF. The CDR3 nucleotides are TGTGCCAGCAGCACAGCAATCCTAGCGGGGTCCGGGGAGCTGTTTTTT.

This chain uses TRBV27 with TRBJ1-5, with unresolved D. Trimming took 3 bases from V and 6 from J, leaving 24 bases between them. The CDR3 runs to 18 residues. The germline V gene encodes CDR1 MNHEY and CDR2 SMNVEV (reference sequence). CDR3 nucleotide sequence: TGTGCCAGCAGTTTGGAGGGATTCGTAGGACGGTGGGGTCAGCCCCAGCATTTT. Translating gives CASSLEGFVGRWGQPQHF.

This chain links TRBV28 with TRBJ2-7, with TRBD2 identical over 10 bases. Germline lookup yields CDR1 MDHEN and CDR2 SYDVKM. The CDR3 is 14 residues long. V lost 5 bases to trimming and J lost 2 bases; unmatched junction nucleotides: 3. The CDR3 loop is CASSLTSGTYEQYF. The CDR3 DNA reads TGTGCCAGCAGTCTTACTAGCGGGACCTACGAGCAGTACTTC.

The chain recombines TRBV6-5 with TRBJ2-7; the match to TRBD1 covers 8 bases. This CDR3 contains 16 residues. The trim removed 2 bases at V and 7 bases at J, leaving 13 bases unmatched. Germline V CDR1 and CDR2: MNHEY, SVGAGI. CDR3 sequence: CASSYDSLQGAWEQYF. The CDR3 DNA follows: TGTGCCAGCAGTTACGACTCCCTCCAGGGGGCTTGGGAGCAGTACTTC.

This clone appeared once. The chain's CDR3 is CASNPGTSGRDTQYF. The CDR3 bases are TGTGCCAGCAACCCAGGGACTAGCGGGAGGGATACGCAGTATTTT. The V call is TRBV7-9, the J call TRBJ2-3; 15 positions match TRBD2. CDR3 length equals 15 residues. Germline CDR1 reads SEHNR; CDR2 reads FQNEAQ (reference sequence). V trimming: 7 bases; J trimming: 6 bases; junction bases outside the gene matches: 5.

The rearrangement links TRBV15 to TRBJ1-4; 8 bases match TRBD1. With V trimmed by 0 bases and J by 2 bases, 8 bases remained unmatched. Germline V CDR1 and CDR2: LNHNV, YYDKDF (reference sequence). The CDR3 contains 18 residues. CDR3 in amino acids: CATSRDRTGRGTNEKLFF. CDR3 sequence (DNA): TGTGCCACCAGCAGAGATAGGACAGGGAGAGGCACTAATGAAAAACTGTTTTTT.

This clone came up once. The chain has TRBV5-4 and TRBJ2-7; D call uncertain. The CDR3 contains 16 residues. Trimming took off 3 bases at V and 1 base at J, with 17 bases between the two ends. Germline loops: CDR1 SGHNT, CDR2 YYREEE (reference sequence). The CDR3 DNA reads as TGTGCCAGCAGCTCGGCCCAGGCAGGCCTTTCCTACGAGCAGTACTTC. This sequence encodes CASSSAQAGLSYEQYF.

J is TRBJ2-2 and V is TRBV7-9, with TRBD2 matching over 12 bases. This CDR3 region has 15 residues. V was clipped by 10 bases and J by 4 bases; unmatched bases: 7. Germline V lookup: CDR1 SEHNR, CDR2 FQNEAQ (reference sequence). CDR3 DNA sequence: TGTGCCACCCAGACTAGCGGGAGTTTCACCGGGGAGCTGTTTTTT. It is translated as CATQTSGSFTGELFF.

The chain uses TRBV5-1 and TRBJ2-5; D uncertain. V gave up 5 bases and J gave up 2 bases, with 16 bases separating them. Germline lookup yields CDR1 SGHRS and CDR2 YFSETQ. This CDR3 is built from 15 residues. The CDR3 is CASSTFGPLQETQYF. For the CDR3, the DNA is TGCGCCAGCAGTACGTTTGGGCCTTTACAAGAGACCCAGTACTTC.

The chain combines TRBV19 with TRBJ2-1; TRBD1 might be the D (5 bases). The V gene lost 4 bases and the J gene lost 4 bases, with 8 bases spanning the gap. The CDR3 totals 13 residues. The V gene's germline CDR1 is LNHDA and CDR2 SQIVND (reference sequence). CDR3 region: CASSNYRYNEQFF. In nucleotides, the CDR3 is TGTGCCAGTAGTAACTACAGGTACAATGAGCAGTTCTTC.

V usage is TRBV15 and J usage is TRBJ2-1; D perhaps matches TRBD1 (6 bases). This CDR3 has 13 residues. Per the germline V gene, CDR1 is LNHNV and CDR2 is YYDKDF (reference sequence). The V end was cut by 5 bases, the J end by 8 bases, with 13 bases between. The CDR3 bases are TGTGCCACCAGCGGGGGCCTTGACTATGAGCAGTTCTTC. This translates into CATSGGLDYEQFF.

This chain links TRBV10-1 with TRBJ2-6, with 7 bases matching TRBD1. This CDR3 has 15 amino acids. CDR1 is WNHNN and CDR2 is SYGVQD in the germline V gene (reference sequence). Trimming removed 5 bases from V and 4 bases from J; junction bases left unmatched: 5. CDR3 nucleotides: TGCGCCAGCAGTATAGACAGGGCGGGGGCCAACGTCCTGACTTTC. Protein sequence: CASSIDRAGANVLTF.

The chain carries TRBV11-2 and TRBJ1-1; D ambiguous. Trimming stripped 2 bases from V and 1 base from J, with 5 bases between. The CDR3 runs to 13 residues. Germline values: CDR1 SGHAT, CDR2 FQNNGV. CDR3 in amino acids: CASSLYQNTEAFF. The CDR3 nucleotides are TGTGCCAGCAGCTTATACCAGAACACTGAAGCTTTCTTT.

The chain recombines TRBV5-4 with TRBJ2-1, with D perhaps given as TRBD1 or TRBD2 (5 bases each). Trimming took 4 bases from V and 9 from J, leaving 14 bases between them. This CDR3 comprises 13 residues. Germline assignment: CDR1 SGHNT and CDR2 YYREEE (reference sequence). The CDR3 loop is CASSAGTTREQFF. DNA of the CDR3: TGTGCCAGCAGCGCCGGGACGACTCGTGAGCAGTTCTTC.

The CDR3 region has the DNA TGTGCCAGCAGTTCCCTGATTTTTAGCGGGAGAGGTAATGAGCAGTTCTTC. Protein product: CASSSLIFSGRGNEQFF. This chain links TRBV28 with TRBJ2-1; 9 nucleotides align to TRBD2. The CDR3 runs 17 residues. The germline V gene has CDR1 MDHEN and CDR2 SYDVKM. V lost 4 bases and J lost 7; bases outside the gene matches: 14.

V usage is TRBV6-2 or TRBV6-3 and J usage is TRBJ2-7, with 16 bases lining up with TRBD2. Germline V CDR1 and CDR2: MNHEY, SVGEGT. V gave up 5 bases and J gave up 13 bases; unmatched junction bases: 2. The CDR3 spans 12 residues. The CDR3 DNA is TGTGCCAGCAGTGGGACTAGCGGGAGGGGCTACTTC. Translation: CASSGTSGRGYF.